The sequence of this T cell receptor beta chain was determined in a study of beta chain features in type 1 diabetes. The CDR3 is 14 residues long. Germline V lookup: CDR1 MNHNY, CDR2 SVGAGI (reference sequence). The V gene lost 1 base and the J gene lost 8 bases, with 11 bases spanning the gap. Sorting of CD4+ naive, central memory, regulatory and stem cell-like memory cells was performed via CD45RO/CCR7/CD25/CD127/CD95/CD27. Each sorted fraction was over 95% pure. General observations from the study: TCRB CDR3s were moderately but significantly shorter in Type 1 diabetes patients in all four CD4+ subsets. The VDJ junctions of type 1 diabetes patients carried fewer insertions and more deletions.

About this clone: The antigen remains unidentified.

Expressed TCRB transcripts were sequenced after all isolated RNA was converted to cDNA. The data were produced by immunoSEQ multiplex PCR, yet TCRdb's version contains in-frame clones alone and is incomplete. The table has 500,000 to 800,000 clones, approximately 13% seen once. The source material was naive CD4+ T cells from blood. The sequence came from a man aged 30 to 39 with type 1 diabetes. The rearrangement joins TRBV6-6 to TRBJ1-4, with D uncertain. CDR3 region: CASSYYGSEEKLFF. The CDR3 DNA is TGTGCCAGCAGTTACTACGGATCGGAGGAAAAACTGTTTTTT.